This T cell receptor beta chain was obtained from a study of T cells in Graves' hyperthyroidism and ophthalmopathy. The study, taken as a whole, reports: Clonotypes that were expanded in thyroid above 0.001 mostly appeared in blood too. Ophthalmopathy could be told apart from stable hyperthyroidism with a 13 V-J model.

The sample holds a few counts of this clonotype. What it binds is not known. Patients with ophthalmopathy all had a Clinical Activity Score of at least 3, a NOSPECS grade of at least 4 and duration under 3 months. Using around 10 ml of fresh peripheral blood, PBMCs were prepared. The TCR beta CDR3 regions underwent amplification using RNA transcripts as the source. The TCR CDR3 first-round RT-PCR relied on the HTBI primer set. MiXCR, run by TCRdb on the multiplex PCR reads, gives a single entry per CDR3 protein. The sample has around 240,000 distinct CDR3 sequences, roughly 17% seen once. Trimming removed 1 base at V and 2 bases at J, with 6 bases between. CDR3 length: 14 amino acids.

The chain links TRBV12-3 or TRBV12-4 to TRBJ1-3, with TRBD1 as a possible D gene (5 bases). Sequencing used blood. The TCR sequence derives from a woman between 18 and 30 years old with Graves' ophthalmopathy. The CDR3 loop reads CASSLVGAGNTIYF. The CDR3 DNA is TGTGCCAGCAGTTTAGTAGGGGCTGGAAACACCATATATTTT.